A selection of T cell receptor beta chains follows, all from one sample in a study of T cell clones after liver transplantation. TCRdb keeps only in-frame clones here, not all; method: immunoSEQ multiplex PCR. The sample carries roughly 80,000 clones, roughly 85% recorded once. The specimen comprised CD4+ T cells from blood, sampled 46 months after liver transplant. These receptors originate from a human patient who received a liver transplant. A subset of T cells may come from the graft donor. CDR3s include the opening cysteine and the closing phenylalanine or tryptophan. The order of the fields is CDR3 protein, CDR3 length, V gene, J gene.

cdr3_aa: CASSLDGVGTQYF; cdr3_length: 13; v_call: TRBV5-4; j_call: TRBJ2-3
cdr3_aa: CASSHRQGGTEAFF; cdr3_length: 14; v_call: TRBV6-5; j_call: TRBJ1-1
cdr3_aa: CAISEGRAPSQPQHF; cdr3_length: 15; v_call: TRBV10-3; j_call: TRBJ1-5
cdr3_aa: CASSQRLAGEVGASTDTQYF; cdr3_length: 20; v_call: TRBV4-1; j_call: TRBJ2-3
cdr3_aa: CASSLTTGLVNEQFF; cdr3_length: 15; v_call: TRBV5-1; j_call: TRBJ2-1
cdr3_aa: CATSPEAAWETQYF; cdr3_length: 14; v_call: TRBV5-1; j_call: TRBJ2-5
cdr3_aa: CAISGVVPDRDPNTEAFF; cdr3_length: 18; v_call: TRBV10-3; j_call: TRBJ1-1
cdr3_aa: CASSTRQGSVRISYEQYF; cdr3_length: 18; v_call: TRBV11-2; j_call: TRBJ2-7
cdr3_aa: CASSFGLNTDTQYF; cdr3_length: 14; v_call: TRBV7-3; j_call: TRBJ2-3
cdr3_aa: CASSYSGTQYF; cdr3_length: 11; v_call: TRBV6-5; j_call: TRBJ2-3
cdr3_aa: CASSLIGNDNTGELFF; cdr3_length: 16; v_call: TRBV7-2; j_call: TRBJ2-2
cdr3_aa: CASSLSLAGVNEQFF; cdr3_length: 15; v_call: TRBV7-3; j_call: TRBJ2-1
cdr3_aa: CSARGPDRSYF; cdr3_length: 11; v_call: TRBV20-1; j_call: TRBJ2-3
cdr3_aa: CASSLGAGRIQETQYF; cdr3_length: 16; v_call: TRBV11-2; j_call: TRBJ2-5
cdr3_aa: CASSQILKKLFF; cdr3_length: 12; v_call: TRBV28; j_call: TRBJ1-4
cdr3_aa: CASSLEWQGNGYTF; cdr3_length: 14; v_call: TRBV5-1; j_call: TRBJ1-2
cdr3_aa: CATSRDAPTSMGSYEQYF; cdr3_length: 18; v_call: TRBV15; j_call: TRBJ2-7
cdr3_aa: CASSEWKAGKGDEQYF; cdr3_length: 16; v_call: TRBV28; j_call: TRBJ2-7
cdr3_aa: CASSPLTGTGVEKLFF; cdr3_length: 16; v_call: TRBV4-3; j_call: TRBJ1-4
cdr3_aa: CASSPLANYEQYF; cdr3_length: 13; v_call: TRBV18; j_call: TRBJ2-7
cdr3_aa: CASSVRASLLYF; cdr3_length: 12; v_call: TRBV19; j_call: TRBJ2-3
cdr3_aa: CASSLFPPRDNEQFF; cdr3_length: 15; v_call: TRBV28; j_call: TRBJ2-1
cdr3_aa: CASSLIGTANYGYTF; cdr3_length: 15; v_call: TRBV19; j_call: TRBJ1-2
cdr3_aa: CASSLLVGMGGRDYGYTF; cdr3_length: 18; v_call: TRBV28; j_call: TRBJ1-2
cdr3_aa: CASSLADRLDTQYF; cdr3_length: 14; v_call: TRBV7-9; j_call: TRBJ2-3
cdr3_aa: CASSLSTGGDQPQHF; cdr3_length: 15; v_call: TRBV6-5; j_call: TRBJ1-5
cdr3_aa: CASSLSLGETQYF; cdr3_length: 13; v_call: TRBV7-2; j_call: TRBJ2-5
cdr3_aa: CASSFLPGSLAKNIQYF; cdr3_length: 17; v_call: TRBV7-2; j_call: TRBJ2-4
cdr3_aa: CASSSGVGEYF; cdr3_length: 11; v_call: TRBV6-5; j_call: TRBJ2-7
cdr3_aa: CASSLSVGVTDTQYF; cdr3_length: 15; v_call: TRBV5-1; j_call: TRBJ2-3
cdr3_aa: CATSRGGRARETQYF; cdr3_length: 15; v_call: TRBV15; j_call: TRBJ2-5
cdr3_aa: CASSLDGYEQYF; cdr3_length: 12; v_call: TRBV11-1; j_call: TRBJ2-7
cdr3_aa: CASSPAGTGSYNEQFF; cdr3_length: 16; v_call: TRBV5-1; j_call: TRBJ2-1
cdr3_aa: CASSGQIGELFF; cdr3_length: 12; v_call: TRBV18; j_call: TRBJ2-2
cdr3_aa: CSAPLRGSQHF; cdr3_length: 11; v_call: TRBV20-1; j_call: TRBJ1-5
cdr3_aa: CASSLHTDTQYF; cdr3_length: 12; v_call: TRBV5-1; j_call: TRBJ2-3
cdr3_aa: CASSHAAGDTQYF; cdr3_length: 13; v_call: TRBV4-3; j_call: TRBJ2-3
cdr3_aa: CASSQDSRGNYGYTF; cdr3_length: 15; v_call: TRBV4-3; j_call: TRBJ1-2
cdr3_aa: CASSLGGENTEAFF; cdr3_length: 14; v_call: TRBV11-3; j_call: TRBJ1-1
cdr3_aa: CASSRRLLDTSRANVLTF; cdr3_length: 18; v_call: TRBV28; j_call: TRBJ2-6
cdr3_aa: CASSPRDYQQDTQYF; cdr3_length: 15; v_call: TRBV5-1; j_call: TRBJ2-3
cdr3_aa: CASSHSGTPLSYEQYF; cdr3_length: 16; v_call: TRBV28; j_call: TRBJ2-7
cdr3_aa: CASSYESLGRASTDTQYF; cdr3_length: 18; v_call: TRBV19; j_call: TRBJ2-3
cdr3_aa: CASSQVPARGEYGYTF; cdr3_length: 16; v_call: TRBV4-2; j_call: TRBJ1-2
cdr3_aa: CASKSAVQTNGYTF; cdr3_length: 14; v_call: TRBV19; j_call: TRBJ1-2
cdr3_aa: CASSRSGTGTYEQYF; cdr3_length: 15; v_call: TRBV19; j_call: TRBJ2-7
cdr3_aa: CASRSGTGMGYTF; cdr3_length: 13; v_call: TRBV11-2; j_call: TRBJ1-2
cdr3_aa: CASSRHPTDTWPEAFF; cdr3_length: 16; v_call: TRBV28; j_call: TRBJ1-1
cdr3_aa: CASTGDSYYNEQFF; cdr3_length: 14; v_call: TRBV5-1; j_call: TRBJ2-1
cdr3_aa: CASSVTSANYNEQFF; cdr3_length: 15; v_call: TRBV19; j_call: TRBJ2-1
cdr3_aa: CASSFPLRTSETRAKNIQYF; cdr3_length: 20; v_call: TRBV28; j_call: TRBJ2-4
cdr3_aa: CASSFKAITDTQYF; cdr3_length: 14; v_call: TRBV7-6; j_call: TRBJ2-3
cdr3_aa: CASSSYRASTDTQYF; cdr3_length: 15; v_call: TRBV7-2; j_call: TRBJ2-3
cdr3_aa: CASSLQFSYEQYF; cdr3_length: 13; v_call: TRBV7-2; j_call: TRBJ2-7
cdr3_aa: CASSLSGQGNTEAFF; cdr3_length: 15; v_call: TRBV5-1; j_call: TRBJ1-1
cdr3_aa: CASSLVTGYGYTF; cdr3_length: 13; v_call: TRBV28; j_call: TRBJ1-2